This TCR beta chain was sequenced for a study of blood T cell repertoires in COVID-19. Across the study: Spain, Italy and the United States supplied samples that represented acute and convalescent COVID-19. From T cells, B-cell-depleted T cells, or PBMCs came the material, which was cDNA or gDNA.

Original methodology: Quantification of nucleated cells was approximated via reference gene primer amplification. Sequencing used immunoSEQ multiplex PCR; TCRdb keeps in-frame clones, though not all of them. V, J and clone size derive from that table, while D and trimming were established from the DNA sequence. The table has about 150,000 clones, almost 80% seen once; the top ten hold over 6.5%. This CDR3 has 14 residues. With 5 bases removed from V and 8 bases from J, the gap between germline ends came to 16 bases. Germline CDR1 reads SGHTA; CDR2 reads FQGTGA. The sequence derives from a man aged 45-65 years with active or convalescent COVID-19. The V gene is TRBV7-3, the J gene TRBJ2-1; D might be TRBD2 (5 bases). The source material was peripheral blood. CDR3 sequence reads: CASSPGRLRDEQFF. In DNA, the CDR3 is TGTGCCAGCAGCCCCGGCCGCTTGAGGGATGAGCAGTTCTTC.